This entry features one T cell receptor beta chain sequence. The data originate from a study of blood T cell repertoires in COVID-19. Study-wide background: The United States, Italy and Spain provided the acute and convalescent COVID-19 samples.

Some clones are missing from TCRdb's copy, which holds only in-frame ones; the method was immunoSEQ multiplex PCR. The table shows some 340,000 clones, with roughly 90% occurring only once. In germline, CDR1 is SGHRS, CDR2 YFSETQ. This CDR3 comprises 16 residues. Trimming removed 7 bases from V and 1 base from J; junction bases left unmatched: 12. The V gene is TRBV5-1, the J gene TRBJ1-1; 8 nucleotides align to TRBD1. This clonotype was obtained from a woman aged 30 to 39 who had been exposed to COVID-19. The sequenced material came from PBMCs or T cells enriched from blood (not recorded which). CDR3 loop: CASLRNPQGENTEAFF. CDR3 nucleotide sequence: TGCGCCAGCCTTCGAAACCCACAGGGGGAGAACACTGAAGCTTTCTTT.